Each of the 22 T cell receptor beta chains below was sequenced from the same sample in a study of T cell changes during pregnancy in multiple sclerosis. Data came from immunoSEQ multiplex PCR; TCRdb stores just in-frame clones and leaves some out. The sample carries about 84,000 clones, approximately 94% recorded once. This specimen consisted of peripheral blood, obtained in the third trimester of pregnancy. All receptors derive from a female donor with multiple sclerosis, enrolled in a pregnancy study.

The J gene is TRBJ2-2, the V gene TRBV5-1; D may be TRBD1 (6 bases). With 4 bases removed from V and 0 bases from J, the gap between germline ends came to 10 bases. The CDR3 extends over 15 amino acids. Germline CDR1 SGHRS, CDR2 YFSETQ. CDR3 DNA sequence: TGCGCCAGCAGCCGGGACATACCGAACACCGGGGAGCTGTTTTTT. Translation: CASSRDIPNTGELFF. The full variable domain, its missing parts supplied by reference TRBV5-1 and TRBJ2-2, is KAGVTQTPRYLIKTRGQQVTLSCSPISGHRSVSWYQQTPGQGLQFLFEYFSETQRNKGNFPGRFSGRQFSNSRSEMNVSTLELGDSALYLCASSRDIPNTGELFFGEGSRLTVL.

The rearrangement links TRBV13 to TRBJ2-7, with 9 bases that match TRBD1. This CDR3 is 14 amino acids long. The V segment lost 6 bases and the J segment 5 bases; nucleotides outside the gene matches: 8. Germline V gene sequence: CDR1 PRHDT, CDR2 FYEKMQ (reference sequence). DNA of the CDR3: TGTGCCAGCAGTCAGGCACAGGGGGCCCACGAGCAGTACTTC. It yields the protein CASSQAQGAHEQYF.

The rearrangement links TRBV7-8 to TRBJ2-3, with 7 positions matching TRBD1. V lost 9 bases, J lost 2 bases, and 5 bases stayed unmatched. Looked up from germline, CDR1 is SGHVS and CDR2 is FQNEAQ. The CDR3 loop spans 13 amino acids. The CDR3 bases are TGTGCCAGTCACGGACAGGCCACAGATACGCAGTATTTT. Amino acid sequence: CASHGQATDTQYF.

J is TRBJ2-7 and V is TRBV15; 8 positions match TRBD1. Trimming cost V 5 bases and J 4 bases; bases outside gene matches: 4. The CDR3 extends over 13 amino acids. Germline V gene sequence: CDR1 LNHNV, CDR2 YYDKDF (reference sequence). CDR3: CATSDRGLYEQYF. The CDR3 nucleotides are TGTGCCACCAGCGACAGGGGCTTGTACGAGCAGTACTTC.

The chain uses TRBV19 and TRBJ2-5, with 7 positions matching TRBD1. J lost 4 bases, V lost 3 bases, and 8 bases had no gene match. The CDR3 runs to 15 residues. Germline CDR1 is LNHDA and CDR2 is SQIVND (reference sequence). For the CDR3, the DNA is TGTGCCAGTAGTATCGGCTTACAGGGGAGAGAGACCCAGTACTTC. The encoded protein is CASSIGLQGRETQYF.

The rearrangement links TRBV20-1 to TRBJ2-1; 7 bases agree with TRBD1. Per the germline V gene, CDR1 is DFQATT and CDR2 is SNEGSKA (reference sequence). This CDR3 has 11 residues. The V and J ends lost 2 bases and 15 bases, in that order; junction bases with no gene match: 7. DNA of the CDR3: TGCAGTGCTAGATCGAGGACAGGTCTGTTCTTC. Amino acid sequence: CSARSRTGLFF.

J is TRBJ1-2 and V is TRBV27, with D possibly TRBD1 on 6 matching bases. CDR3 length: 15 amino acids. Trimming removed 8 bases at V and 0 bases at J, with 16 bases between. CDR1 and CDR2 from the germline V gene are MNHEY and SMNVEV (reference sequence). In nucleotides, the CDR3 is TGTGCCAGCTCCCGGGACACCTATTCTAACTATGGCTACACCTTC. This gives the protein CASSRDTYSNYGYTF.

The V gene is TRBV6-6, the J gene TRBJ2-3; 8 nucleotides line up with TRBD2. The CDR3 is made up of 14 amino acids. CDR1 is MNHNY and CDR2 is SVGAGI in the germline V gene (reference sequence). Unmatched junction bases numbered 3, after V lost 3 bases and J lost 4 bases. Here the CDR3 reads CASSYVLAADTQYF. CDR3 DNA: TGTGCCAGCAGTTATGTACTAGCGGCAGATACGCAGTATTTT.

CDR3 nucleotides: TGTGCCAGCAGCCTCTTGGGACAGGGGAGGACTGAAGCTTTCTTT. As protein: CASSLLGQGRTEAFF. This chain uses TRBV13 with TRBJ1-1; 10 bases are shared with TRBD1. CDR1 and CDR2 from the germline V gene are PRHDT and FYEKMQ (reference sequence). The CDR3 has 15 residues. Losses at the gene ends were 5 bases for V and 5 bases for J; bases not matched to a gene: 8.

The chain carries TRBV15 and TRBJ2-7; perhaps TRBD2 as D (6 bases). Germline CDR1 and CDR2: LNHNV and YYDKDF (reference sequence). The CDR3 has 16 amino acids. V was cut by 5 bases and J by 3 bases, with 20 bases left in between. CDR3 in DNA: TGTGCCACCAGCGGCGGGGAGGCCAGGTTAAACTACGAGCAGTACTTC. This sequence encodes CATSGGEARLNYEQYF.

This sequence joins TRBV5-1 and TRBJ2-5; the match to TRBD2 covers 12 bases. The length of the CDR3 is 15 residues. After removal of 4 bases from V and 5 bases from J, the junction contained 6 bases not matched to a gene. The V gene's germline CDR1 is SGHRS and CDR2 YFSETQ. CDR3 bases: TGCGCCAGCAGCCCCCTAGCGGGGGGGCCGGAGACCCAGTACTTC. It translates to CASSPLAGGPETQYF. The variable domain in full, with the rest retrieved from reference TRBV5-1 and TRBJ2-5, is KAGVTQTPRYLIKTRGQQVTLSCSPISGHRSVSWYQQTPGQGLQFLFEYFSETQRNKGNFPGRFSGRQFSNSRSEMNVSTLELGDSALYLCASSPLAGGPETQYFGPGTRLLVL.

CDR3 bases: TGTGCCAGCAGTTCAGGGGAAAGCTCCTACAATGAGCAGTTCTTC. This gives the protein CASSSGESSYNEQFF. This rearrangement joins TRBV6-4 to TRBJ2-1; a weak D match, TRBD1 (6 bases). Trimming stripped 5 bases from V and 0 bases from J, with 11 bases between. The CDR3 extends over 15 amino acids. Germline CDR1 and CDR2: MRHNA and SNTAGT.

The rearrangement joins TRBV7-8 to TRBJ1-4; 9 bases are shared with TRBD1. Looked up from germline, CDR1 is SGHVS and CDR2 is FQNEAQ. The CDR3 has 14 residues. After removal of 6 bases from V and 6 bases from J, the junction contained 5 bases not matched to a gene. CDR3: CASSIGTGYEKLFF. The CDR3 DNA is TGTGCCAGCAGTATAGGGACAGGGTATGAAAAACTGTTTTTT.

This chain connects TRBV19 to TRBJ1-5, with D maybe TRBD1 (6 bases). Germline V lookup: CDR1 LNHDA, CDR2 SQIVND (reference sequence). The CDR3 has 16 amino acids. V dropped 4 bases and J dropped 2 bases, with 15 bases sitting between them. In DNA form, the CDR3 reads TGTGCCAGTAGTAAACAGGGCGGGGGGGGCAATCAGCCCCAGCATTTT. Translating gives CASSKQGGGGNQPQHF.

The J gene is TRBJ1-6, the V gene TRBV7-2, with 7 bases matching TRBD1. The germline gives CDR1 SGHTA, CDR2 FQGNSA. Trimming removed 1 base from V and 7 bases from J; junction bases left unmatched: 10. The CDR3 has 17 amino acids. This chain's CDR3 is CASSLVPNRGGNSPLHF. The CDR3 region has the DNA TGTGCCAGCAGCTTAGTCCCTAACAGGGGTGGGAATTCACCCCTCCACTTT.

CDR3 in DNA: TGTGCCAGCAGCGTAGGAGGGTACGACACAGATACGCAGTATTTT. Translation: CASSVGGYDTDTQYF. This chain joins TRBV9 and TRBJ2-3, with a weak D call TRBD2 (5 bases). Germline CDR1 and CDR2: SGDLS and YYNGEE. The CDR3 covers 15 residues. V was cut by 0 bases and J by 2 bases, with 10 bases left in between.

This chain uses TRBV5-6 with TRBJ2-1; 9 nucleotides match TRBD1. Germline V CDR1 and CDR2: SGHDT, YYEEEE. J lost 14 bases, V lost 0 bases, and 6 bases had no gene match. The CDR3 is made up of 13 amino acids. Here the CDR3 DNA reads TGTGCCAGCAGCTTGGCTTCAGGGACAGGGAAGTTCTTC. Translated: CASSLASGTGKFF.

V gene TRBV18 combines with J gene TRBJ2-3, with D tentatively TRBD1 (6 bases). V was trimmed by 5 bases and J by 1 base, leaving 7 bases between them. Germline assignment: CDR1 KGHSH and CDR2 LQKENI. This CDR3 has 13 residues. DNA for the CDR3: TGTGCCAGCTCAGCAGGGGGCACAGATACGCAGTATTTT. It specifies CASSAGGTDTQYF.

The rearrangement joins TRBV10-3 to TRBJ2-5; 8 positions match TRBD2. The CDR3 extends over 17 amino acids. Losses at the gene ends were 0 bases for V and 5 bases for J; bases not matched to a gene: 11. Germline values: CDR1 ENHRY, CDR2 SYGVKD. CDR3 sequence: CAISESLGRGALETQYF. In nucleotides, the CDR3 is TGTGCCATCAGTGAGTCGCTAGGGCGGGGGGCCTTGGAGACCCAGTACTTC.

The rearrangement links TRBV5-1 to TRBJ2-5, with TRBD1 matching over 8 bases. The CDR3 totals 17 residues. Germline assignment: CDR1 SGHRS and CDR2 YFSETQ. J was trimmed by 1 base and V by 6 bases; bases with no gene match: 14. As DNA, the CDR3 is TGCGCCAGCACCAAGACAGGGGTGGACCCCTTCCAAGAGACCCAGTACTTC. Translating gives CASTKTGVDPFQETQYF.

The chain is built from TRBV10-3 and TRBJ1-1; 7 nucleotides match TRBD1. Trimming cost V 10 bases and J 1 base; bases outside gene matches: 12. Germline V gene data show CDR1 as ENHRY and CDR2 as SYGVKD. The CDR3 contains 15 residues. Here the CDR3 DNA reads TGTGCCACCGCTGACAGGGCTTATGGGAACACTGAAGCTTTCTTT. Amino acid sequence: CATADRAYGNTEAFF.

This sequence joins TRBV5-5 and TRBJ2-3; 10 nucleotides line up with TRBD1. The CDR3 totals 14 residues. Trimming took 2 bases from V and 4 from J; bases not matched to a gene: 1. Germline V lookup: CDR1 SGHKS, CDR2 YYEKEE (reference sequence). CDR3 amino acids: CASSFGQGADTQYF. Written as DNA, the CDR3 is TGTGCCAGCAGCTTCGGACAGGGGGCAGATACGCAGTATTTT. The variable domain in full, completed from reference TRBV5-5 and TRBJ2-3, reads DAGVTQSPTHLIKTRGQQVTLRCSPISGHKSVSWYQQVLGQGPQFIFQYYEKEERGRGNFPDRFSARQFPNYSSELNVNALLLGDSALYLCASSFGQGADTQYFGPGTRLTVL.